Following are 9 T cell receptor beta chains from one sample sequenced in a study of technical replicates of blood from several donors. Using immunoSEQ multiplex PCR, the repertoire was profiled, and TCRdb retains in-frame clones only, with some absent. The data hold 72,000 or so clones, with about 94% observed a single time. Sequenced: T cells isolated from PBMCs. The origin of the receptors is a human donor in good health.

The chain links TRBV5-1 to TRBJ2-3, with a tentative D call TRBD1 (5 bases). Looked up from germline, CDR1 is SGHRS and CDR2 is YFSETQ. CDR3 size: 14 residues. Trimming removed 0 bases at V and 5 bases at J, with 10 bases between. CDR3 nucleotide sequence: TGCGCCAGCAGCTTGGATAGGGGTCGAGATACGCAGTATTTT. Protein sequence: CASSLDRGRDTQYF.

This clone was counted once. This chain links TRBV4-2 with TRBJ2-7; D call uncertain. Trimming pared 5 bases from V and 4 bases from J, leaving 18 bases between. This CDR3 has 15 amino acids. Germline V gene sequence: CDR1 LGHNA, CDR2 YNFKEQ. Here the CDR3 DNA reads TGTGCCAGCAGCATAAGACCCACTGAGGTATACGAGCAGTACTTC. Protein sequence: CASSIRPTEVYEQYF.

The CDR3 here is CASSMNTEAFF. CDR3 bases: TGTGCCAGCTCCATGAACACTGAAGCTTTCTTT. The rearrangement uses TRBV11-3 and TRBJ1-1; the D is unclear. The CDR3 is made up of 11 amino acids. Trimming cost V 8 bases and J 0 bases, with 4 bases left between them. The V gene's germline CDR1 is SGHNT and CDR2 YENEEA. The entire variable domain, with the rest obtained from reference TRBV11-3 and TRBJ1-1, is as follows: EAGVVQSPRYKIIEKKQPVAFWCNPISGHNTLYWYLQNLGQGPELLIRYENEEAVDDSQLPKDRFSAERLKGVDSTLKIQPAELGDSAVYLCASSMNTEAFFGQGTRLTVV.

The CDR3 loop is CASGPNSGVYNEQFF. The CDR3 region has the DNA TGTGCTAGTGGTCCAAATAGCGGGGTATACAATGAGCAGTTCTTC. The rearrangement uses TRBV12-5 and TRBJ2-1; 8 positions match TRBD2. The V and J ends lost 5 bases and 4 bases, in that order; junction bases with no gene match: 7. The germline V gene encodes CDR1 LGHNT and CDR2 FRNRAP. CDR3 length equals 15 residues. Drawing the rest from reference TRBV12-5 and TRBJ2-1, the complete variable domain is DARVTQTPRHKVTEMGQEVTMRCQPILGHNTVFWYRQTMMQGLELLAYFRNRAPLDDSGMPKDRFSAEMPDATLATLKIQPSEPRDSAVYFCASGPNSGVYNEQFFGPGTRLTVL.

V is TRBV5-4 and J is TRBJ1-2; the match to TRBD1 covers 9 bases. The CDR3 loop spans 14 amino acids. Trimming cost V 4 bases and J 8 bases; bases outside gene matches: 9. Germline CDR1 and CDR2: SGHNT and YYREEE (reference sequence). The CDR3 region is CASSAPGTGPGYTF. The CDR3 DNA reads TGTGCCAGCAGCGCTCCCGGGACAGGGCCGGGCTACACCTTC.

This chain connects TRBV29-1 to TRBJ2-1; 11 bases fit TRBD2. V lost 4 bases and J lost 7; bases outside the gene matches: 6. The CDR3 is 14 amino acids. The germline V gene has CDR1 SQVTM and CDR2 ANQGSEA. CDR3 nucleotides: TGCAGCGTTGGCGAGACTAGCGGGATAAATGAGCAGTTCTTC. It yields the protein CSVGETSGINEQFF.

V usage is TRBV18 and J usage is TRBJ1-5; weak D call: TRBD1 (5 bases). V was cut by 1 base and J by 3 bases, with 7 bases left in between. The CDR3 has 14 amino acids. In germline, CDR1 is KGHSH, CDR2 LQKENI. The CDR3 DNA sequence: TGTGCCAGCTCACCACAGGGGTCCAATCAGCCCCAGCATTTT. Translating gives CASSPQGSNQPQHF.

The chain recombines TRBV5-8 with TRBJ1-2; no clear D gene. CDR3 length: 14 residues. V lost 0 bases and J 4 bases, leaving 10 bases between the germline ends. Germline V gene sequence: CDR1 SGHTS, CDR2 YDEGEE. DNA of the CDR3: TGTGCCAGCAGCTTGGCCTGGCGGCTCTATGGCTACACCTTC. Its translation: CASSLAWRLYGYTF.

The chain uses TRBV5-8 and TRBJ1-4; tentatively, D is TRBD1 (5 bases). This CDR3 is 15 amino acids long. The germline gives CDR1 SGHTS, CDR2 YDEGEE. Trimming pared 1 base from V and 8 bases from J, leaving 15 bases between. The CDR3 DNA is TGTGCCAGCAGCTTGAGTACGGGGGTCGGGGAAAAACTGTTTTTT. Its translation: CASSLSTGVGEKLFF.